This T cell receptor (beta chain) originates from a study of T cells in narcolepsy. As for the study in general: Healthy controls were enrolled alongside patients with narcolepsy type 1 or type 2. Study outcomes and limitations: Autoreactive clone sequences were missing from some blood memory CD4+ repertoires. Autoreactive clonotypes reportedly recurred in blood of same and different patients, not controls.

Data came from immunoSEQ multiplex PCR; TCRdb stores just in-frame clones and leaves some out. The sample has tens of thousands of clones; 78% are singletons. Comments on this clone: Its antigen remains unknown.

Germline V gene lookup returns CDR1 SGHRS and CDR2 YFSETQ. J was trimmed by 1 base and V by 2 bases; bases with no gene match: 13. This CDR3 has 18 amino acids. Sequencing was performed on CD45RA- memory CD4+ T cells from PBMCs. The V and J genes are TRBV5-1 and TRBJ2-7; 9 bases fit TRBD1. The TCR comes from a human donor with narcolepsy. The CDR3 DNA sequence: TGCGCCAGCAGCTTAAGCGGGACAGGGTTCTCGACTTCCTACGAGCAGTACTTC. Translated, it gives CASSLSGTGFSTSYEQYF.